This is a list of T cell receptor beta chains from one sample in a study of Ad26.COV2.S vaccination and SARS-CoV-2 variants. Using immunoSEQ multiplex PCR, the repertoire was profiled, and TCRdb retains in-frame clones only, with some absent. The sample has 430,000 or so clones, 85% to 90% seen once. The sample in question was peripheral blood, obtained in a trial of Ad26.COV2.S vaccine versus placebo. These TCRs come from a person aged 18-65 years who received the Ad26.COV2.S COVID-19 vaccine or a placebo. Each CDR3 is given with its conserved first and last residue. A D gene is named only where the DNA matches it firmly. Expanded clones get a size class; other rows say once, few or many, or leave the size out.

TRBD1	TRBV18	NA	TRBJ1-1	CASSPRDSEAFF	TGTGCCAGCTCACCCCGGGACAGTGAAGCTTTCTTT
NA	TRBV28	few	TRBJ1-3	CASSSPGRGGNTIYF	TGTGCCAGCAGCAGTCCCGGGAGAGGTGGAAACACCATATATTTT
NA	TRBV6-5	NA	TRBJ1-6	CASSQEGLGRPLHF	TGTGCCAGCAGCCAAGAGGGGCTAGGGAGACCCCTCCACTTT
NA	TRBV7-2	NA	TRBJ1-4	CASSLLPTNEKLFF	TGTGCCAGCAGCTTACTACCGACTAATGAAAAACTGTTTTTT
NA	TRBV30	NA	TRBJ1-1	CAWSVLRNTEAFF	TGTGCCTGGAGTGTCCTACGGAACACTGAAGCTTTCTTT
NA	TRBV6-6	NA	TRBJ1-2	CASSFLWDRSNYGYTF	TGTGCCAGCAGTTTCTTATGGGACCGAAGTAACTATGGCTACACCTTC
NA	TRBV7-6	NA	TRBJ1-1	CASSFNMNTEAFF	TGTGCCAGCAGCTTTAACATGAACACTGAAGCTTTCTTT
NA	TRBV30	NA	TRBJ1-4	CAWRMTVSEKLFF	TGTGCCTGGAGGATGACAGTCAGTGAAAAACTGTTTTTT
NA	TRBV25-1	NA	TRBJ1-6	CASCGGRNSPLHF	TGTGCCAGCTGCGGGGGCCGGAATTCACCCCTCCACTTT
TRBD1	TRBV24-1	NA	TRBJ1-5	CATSDRGNQPQHF	TGTGCCACCTCGGACAGGGGCAATCAGCCCCAGCATTTT
NA	TRBV6-5	NA	TRBJ1-2	CASSYDRNYGYTF	TGTGCCAGCAGTTATGACCGAAACTATGGCTACACCTTC
TRBD1	TRBV5-4	NA	TRBJ2-5	CASSRTGGAGQETQYF	TGTGCCAGCAGTAGAACAGGGGGCGCGGGTCAAGAGACCCAGTACTTC
TRBD2	TRBV5-4	NA	TRBJ2-3	CASSPGLAGGTDTQYF	TGTGCCAGCAGCCCCGGACTAGCGGGGGGGACAGATACGCAGTATTTT
NA	TRBV24-1	NA	TRBJ2-3	CATSREGTLSTDTQYF	TGTGCCACCAGCAGAGAGGGGACCCTAAGCACAGATACGCAGTATTTT
TRBD1	TRBV12-3/TRBV12-4	NA	TRBJ1-2	CASSGQGYGYTF	TGTGCCAGCTCCGGACAGGGCTATGGCTACACCTTC
TRBD1	TRBV4-3	NA	TRBJ2-4	CASSQGMAGGNIQYF	TGCGCCAGCAGCCAAGGGATGGCAGGGGGAAACATTCAGTACTTC
NA	TRBV5-1	NA	TRBJ1-2	CASSYTSRDYGYTF	TGCGCCAGCAGCTACACTTCCAGGGACTATGGCTACACCTTC
NA	TRBV7-9	NA	TRBJ2-5	CASSLSMGETQYF	TGTGCCAGCAGCTTATCCATGGGGGAGACCCAGTACTTC
NA	TRBV7-6	many	TRBJ2-3	CASSFTDTQYF	TGTGCCAGCAGCTTCACAGATACGCAGTATTTT
NA	TRBV28	NA	TRBJ2-7	CASSTARSREQYF	TGTGCCAGCAGTACTGCCCGGTCCCGCGAGCAGTACTTC
NA	TRBV12-1	NA	TRBJ2-2	CASSFARTGAGELFF	TGTGCCAGCAGCTTTGCCCGGACGGGGGCAGGGGAGCTGTTTTTT
NA	TRBV6-5	NA	TRBJ1-5	CASSYGRNQPQHF	TGTGCCAGCAGTTACGGGAGAAATCAGCCCCAGCATTTT
TRBD1	TRBV5-1	NA	TRBJ2-7	CASSLAPLGQGNNEQYF	TGCGCCAGCAGCTTGGCACCATTAGGACAGGGTAATAACGAGCAGTACTTC
TRBD1	TRBV30	NA	TRBJ1-4	CAWSGQGRFANEKLFF	TGTGCCTGGAGTGGACAGGGGAGATTCGCTAATGAAAAACTGTTTTTT
NA	TRBV5-6	NA	TRBJ1-1	CASSPRAREAFF	TGTGCCAGCAGCCCAAGGGCCAGAGAAGCTTTCTTT
NA	TRBV3-1/TRBV3-2	NA	TRBJ2-3	CASSLSLSVDTQYF	TGTGCCAGCAGTCTATCACTGTCAGTTGATACGCAGTATTTT
TRBD2	TRBV7-2	NA	TRBJ2-3	CASSLTSGPDTQYF	TGTGCCAGCAGCTTGACTAGCGGCCCAGATACGCAGTATTTT
NA	TRBV5-1	NA	TRBJ2-1	CASSQMAGGYNEQFF	TGCGCCAGCAGCCAAATGGCGGGCGGGTACAATGAGCAGTTCTTC
NA	TRBV7-2	NA	TRBJ1-1	CASSSLGQPNTEAFF	TGTGCCAGCAGCTCCCTGGGACAACCGAACACTGAAGCTTTCTTT
TRBD1	TRBV5-1	NA	TRBJ1-1	CASTAGTGLEAFF	TGCGCCAGCACCGCCGGGACAGGGCTTGAAGCTTTCTTT
NA	TRBV7-2	once	TRBJ2-1	CASSVMTGPYNEQFF	TGTGCCAGCAGCGTAATGACGGGACCATACAATGAGCAGTTCTTC
TRBD1	TRBV6-5	NA	TRBJ2-3	CASSYRDRADTQYF	TGTGCCAGCAGTTACCGGGACAGGGCAGATACGCAGTATTTT
TRBD1	TRBV11-1	NA	TRBJ1-5	CASSLNRGDQPQHF	TGTGCCAGCAGCTTAAACAGGGGAGATCAGCCCCAGCATTTT
TRBD1	TRBV9	NA	TRBJ1-4	CASSPKGQGTGEKLFF	TGTGCCAGCAGCCCGAAGGGACAGGGAACGGGGGAAAAACTGTTTTTT
NA	TRBV12-5	once	TRBJ1-1	CASGLGPLEAFF	TGTGCTAGTGGCCTGGGACCGCTTGAAGCTTTCTTT
NA	TRBV25-1	NA	TRBJ2-4	CASSGYGDIQYF	TGTGCCAGCAGTGGCTACGGTGACATTCAGTACTTC
NA	TRBV21-1	NA	TRBJ2-5	CASSKGGGQETQYF	TGTGCCAGCAGCAAAGGGGGTGGACAAGAGACCCAGTACTTC
TRBD1	TRBV2	NA	TRBJ2-7	CASRGTGGEQYF	TGTGCCAGCAGGGGGACAGGGGGAGAGCAGTACTTC
NA	TRBV12-3/TRBV12-4	NA	TRBJ1-2	CASSAGRNYGYTF	TGTGCCAGCAGCGCCGGACGGAACTATGGCTACACCTTC
TRBD1	TRBV5-4	NA	TRBJ1-2	CASSLDRSGYTF	TGTGCCAGCAGCCTGGACAGGTCAGGCTACACCTTC
NA	TRBV5-6	once	TRBJ1-6	CASSLRDSPLHF	TGTGCCAGCAGCTTGCGGGATTCACCCCTCCACTTT
NA	TRBV19	NA	TRBJ2-2	CASSILFGRRLNTGELFF	TGTGCCAGTAGTATATTATTCGGGCGGCGACTGAACACCGGGGAGCTGTTTTTT
TRBD1	TRBV5-4	NA	TRBJ1-2	CASSLDRGQRYGYTF	TGTGCCAGCAGCCTCGACAGGGGGCAGCGGTATGGCTACACCTTC
NA	TRBV28	NA	TRBJ2-5	CASSFGGLETQYF	TGTGCCAGCAGTTTTGGGGGCCTGGAGACCCAGTACTTC
TRBD1	TRBV11-2	NA	TRBJ2-1	CASSLARRGLFNEQFF	TGTGCCAGCAGCTTAGCGCGCAGGGGGCTTTTCAATGAGCAGTTCTTC
TRBD2	TRBV11-3	NA	TRBJ2-1	CASSLALGGYNEQFF	TGTGCCAGCAGCTTAGCGCTCGGGGGGTACAATGAGCAGTTCTTC
TRBD2	TRBV5-1	NA	TRBJ2-1	CASSYGRINEQFF	TGCGCCAGCAGCTACGGGAGGATCAATGAGCAGTTCTTC
TRBD1	TRBV5-1	NA	TRBJ2-3	CASSPGQGATDTQYF	TGCGCCAGCAGCCCCGGACAGGGGGCGACAGATACGCAGTATTTT
NA	TRBV20-1	NA	TRBJ1-5	CSASDRRNQPQHF	TGCAGTGCTAGTGACCGCCGAAATCAGCCCCAGCATTTT
NA	TRBV19	once	TRBJ1-2	CASSIDGLYGYTF	TGTGCCAGTAGTATAGACGGGCTCTATGGCTACACCTTC
NA	TRBV15	NA	TRBJ2-5	CATNRAREETQYF	TGTGCCACCAACAGGGCGAGGGAAGAGACCCAGTACTTC
NA	TRBV11-1	once	TRBJ2-3	CASSGGTLDSDTQYF	TGTGCCAGCAGCGGAGGGACCTTAGACTCAGATACGCAGTATTTT
NA	TRBV28	NA	TRBJ2-1	CATHPRGGITNEQFF	TGTGCCACGCACCCGAGGGGGGGCATTACCAATGAGCAGTTCTTC
NA	TRBV5-6	NA	TRBJ1-4	CASSRNEKLFF	TGTGCCAGCAGCCGTAATGAAAAACTGTTTTTT
NA	TRBV2	NA	TRBJ2-7	CASSEQGTGYEQYF	TGTGCCAGCAGTGAACAAGGGACTGGCTACGAGCAGTACTTC
NA	TRBV28	NA	TRBJ1-2	CASSVLQGNYGYTF	TGTGCCAGCAGTGTATTGCAGGGGAACTATGGCTACACCTTC
TRBD2	TRBV5-1	NA	TRBJ2-1	CASSLMASGMYNEQFF	TGCGCCAGCAGCTTGATGGCTAGCGGGATGTACAATGAGCAGTTCTTC
TRBD1	TRBV3-1/TRBV3-2	NA	TRBJ1-3	CASSPPRGRGTGNTIYF	TGTGCCAGCAGCCCCCCTAGGGGCAGGGGGACTGGAAACACCATATATTTT
NA	TRBV18	NA	TRBJ2-1	CASSPGSLNEQFF	TGTGCCAGCTCGCCTGGTAGTCTTAATGAGCAGTTCTTC